The 32 T cell receptor beta chains reported below all come from one sample, sequenced in a study of monozygotic twins with cystic fibrosis. Data came from immunoSEQ multiplex PCR; TCRdb stores just in-frame clones and leaves some out. The repertoire holds some 14,000 clones, with roughly nine tenths as singletons. Material: blood. These receptors came from a boy aged 5-17 years with cystic fibrosis.

This clone was seen a handful of times. V gene TRBV19 combines with J gene TRBJ1-1; perhaps TRBD1 as D (6 bases). V was clipped by 7 bases and J by 6 bases, with 18 bases between them. The CDR3 contains 14 residues. Germline lookup yields CDR1 LNHDA and CDR2 SQIVND (reference sequence). The CDR3 sequence: CASTPPGGTAEAFF. In DNA form, the CDR3 reads TGTGCCAGTACCCCGCCGGGGGGCACTGCTGAAGCTTTCTTT.

The chain is built from TRBV19 and TRBJ2-1; possibly TRBD1 or TRBD2 for D (6 bases each). Trimming removed 7 bases at V and 3 bases at J, with 16 bases between. In germline, CDR1 is LNHDA, CDR2 SQIVND (reference sequence). There are 15 residues in the CDR3. CDR3 sequence (DNA): TGTGCCAGTAAAAGGGGGACTGAGATCTACAATGAGCAGTTCTTC. It codes for CASKRGTEIYNEQFF.

The gene calls are TRBV14 and TRBJ2-3; D gene ambiguous. The V gene's germline CDR1 is SGHDN and CDR2 FVKESK. Trimming took off 0 bases at V and 4 bases at J, with 5 bases between the two ends. The CDR3 has 13 residues. CDR3 sequence: CASSQDWSDTQYF. The CDR3 DNA is TGTGCCAGCAGCCAAGATTGGTCAGATACGCAGTATTTT.

This chain uses TRBV15 with TRBJ1-5; no firm D call. Deletions cut 0 bases from V and 1 base from J, with 4 bases between. Germline V gene data show CDR1 as LNHNV and CDR2 as YYDKDF (reference sequence). The CDR3 is 14 residues long. The CDR3 protein is CATSRDRSNQPQHF. The CDR3 DNA reads TGTGCCACCAGCAGAGATAGAAGCAATCAGCCCCAGCATTTT.

This clone appeared once. The V call is TRBV5-1, the J call TRBJ1-2, with D unresolved. Germline loops: CDR1 SGHRS, CDR2 YFSETQ. This CDR3 is 14 amino acids long. The V end was cut by 4 bases, the J end by 0 bases, with 10 bases between. The CDR3 DNA reads TGCGCCAGCAGCCTCCTAGGTACTAACTATGGCTACACCTTC. It encodes CASSLLGTNYGYTF. Variable domain in full (rest from reference TRBV5-1 and TRBJ1-2): KAGVTQTPRYLIKTRGQQVTLSCSPISGHRSVSWYQQTPGQGLQFLFEYFSETQRNKGNFPGRFSGRQFSNSRSEMNVSTLELGDSALYLCASSLLGTNYGYTFGSGTRLTVV.

The V call is TRBV5-1, the J call TRBJ2-3; TRBD2 agrees at 8 bases. The CDR3 covers 15 residues. CDR1 SGHRS and CDR2 YFSETQ come from the germline V gene. The V segment lost 6 bases and the J segment 2 bases; nucleotides outside the gene matches: 8. CDR3 DNA sequence: TGCGCCAGCACCATCTCGACTAGCGACACAGATACGCAGTATTTT. Protein product: CASTISTSDTDTQYF.

CDR3 DNA sequence: TGTGCCAGCAGCTTGAGGGGCAGTCAGCCCCAGCATTTT. It codes for CASSLRGSQPQHF. The chain combines TRBV5-6 with TRBJ1-5, with a possible D match to TRBD1 (5 bases). Trimming took off 1 base at V and 6 bases at J, with 8 bases between the two ends. The CDR3 sequence is 13 residues long. Per germline, CDR1 SGHDT and CDR2 YYEEEE.

The genes are TRBV11-2 and TRBJ2-5; D might be TRBD2 (6 bases). V was pared by 5 bases and J by 7 bases, with 20 bases between. Germline V CDR1 and CDR2: SGHAT, FQNNGV. This CDR3 region has 15 residues. The CDR3 spells CASSILAGSPGTQYF. The CDR3 DNA is TGTGCCAGCAGCATACTGGCGGGGTCCCCTGGGACCCAGTACTTC.

V is TRBV7-6 and J is TRBJ2-7; TRBD1 might be the D (5 bases). With 1 base removed from V and 1 base from J, the gap between germline ends came to 11 bases. The CDR3 loop spans 15 amino acids. Germline CDR1 is SGHVS and CDR2 is FNYEAQ. The CDR3 here is CASSLETATSYEQYF. For the CDR3, the DNA is TGTGCCAGCAGCTTAGAGACAGCAACATCCTACGAGCAGTACTTC.

The chain couples TRBV7-2 to TRBJ1-1; D might be TRBD1 (6 bases). CDR1 is SGHTA and CDR2 is FQGNSA in the germline V gene. Trimming stripped 6 bases from V and 2 bases from J, with 10 bases between. The CDR3 has 13 amino acids. The CDR3 spells CASRRTVNTEAFF. The CDR3 nucleotides are TGTGCCAGCAGAAGGACAGTAAACACTGAAGCTTTCTTT.

The CDR3 coding sequence is TGTGCCAGCAGCTTGAGGCCTTCTGAAAAACTGTTTTTT. Its translation: CASSLRPSEKLFF. The chain uses TRBV5-6 and TRBJ1-4; no firm D call. V lost 1 base, J lost 7 bases, and 8 bases lay in between. This CDR3 region has 13 residues. Germline V CDR1 and CDR2: SGHDT, YYEEEE. Full variable domain (missing parts from reference TRBV5-6 and TRBJ1-4): DAGVTQSPTHLIKTRGQQVTLRCSPKSGHDTVSWYQQALGQGPQFIFQYYEEEERQRGNFPDRFSGHQFPNYSSELNVNALLLGDSALYLCASSLRPSEKLFFGSGTQLSVL.

This clone showed up just a few times. The chain recombines TRBV5-1 with TRBJ1-1, with 10 bases that match TRBD1. The CDR3 sequence is 15 residues long. CDR1 and CDR2 (germline): SGHRS, YFSETQ. The trim removed 4 bases at V and 6 bases at J, leaving 9 bases unmatched. CDR3 in amino acids: CASSLKGQGTAEAFF. Here the CDR3 DNA reads TGCGCCAGCAGCCTGAAGGGACAGGGGACGGCTGAAGCTTTCTTT.

This clone was seen once. CDR3 protein: CASRPTGTGTNNEQFF. The CDR3 DNA reads TGTGCCAGCAGACCGACCGGGACAGGGACAAACAATGAGCAGTTCTTC. J is TRBJ2-1 and V is TRBV5-4, with 9 bases lining up with TRBD1. The CDR3 is 16 residues long. CDR1 and CDR2 from the germline V gene are SGHNT and YYREEE (reference sequence). Trimming at V came to 5 bases and at J to 5 bases, leaving 11 bases not matched to a gene.

This clone was recorded only once. The chain combines TRBV30 with TRBJ1-2, with D possibly being TRBD1 (5 bases). Trimming took 0 bases from V and 4 from J, leaving 15 bases between them. Germline-derived CDR1 and CDR2 are GTSNPN and SVGIG (reference sequence). The CDR3 is made up of 15 amino acids. The CDR3 reads CAWSVAGRVTYGYTF. The CDR3 DNA reads as TGTGCCTGGAGTGTAGCGGGCAGGGTGACCTATGGCTACACCTTC.

V and J are TRBV7-6 and TRBJ2-1, with 12 bases identical to TRBD1. Trimming removed 3 bases from V and 7 bases from J; junction bases left unmatched: 10. The CDR3 spans 17 residues. Per germline, CDR1 SGHVS and CDR2 FNYEAQ. The CDR3 spells CASSFNPGQGALNEQFF. The CDR3 DNA reads TGTGCCAGCAGCTTCAACCCGGGACAGGGGGCGTTAAATGAGCAGTTCTTC. Full variable domain (missing parts from reference TRBV7-6 and TRBJ2-1): GAGVSQSPRYKVTKRGQDVALRCDPISGHVSLYWYRQALGQGPEFLTYFNYEAQQDKSGLPNDRFSAERPEGSISTLTIQRTEQRDSAMYRCASSFNPGQGALNEQFFGPGTRLTVL.

This chain joins TRBV28 and TRBJ1-2, with TRBD1 as a possible D gene (5 bases). V lost 6 bases and J 7 bases, leaving 12 bases between the germline ends. Germline loops: CDR1 MDHEN, CDR2 SYDVKM. The CDR3 contains 12 residues. CDR3 sequence (DNA): TGTGCCAGCAGGGGGACGGCTCGTGGCTACACCTTC. This codes for CASRGTARGYTF.

In its sample, this clone was seen a few times. This sequence joins TRBV5-1 and TRBJ2-7; D remains ambiguous. The CDR3 covers 14 residues. V lost 0 bases and J lost 3, with 10 bases in between. Germline CDR1 reads SGHRS; CDR2 reads YFSETQ. This CDR3 reads CASSLVAELYEQYF. The CDR3 region has the DNA TGCGCCAGCAGCTTGGTGGCCGAACTCTACGAGCAGTACTTC. Full variable domain (rest looked up from reference TRBV5-1 and TRBJ2-7): KAGVTQTPRYLIKTRGQQVTLSCSPISGHRSVSWYQQTPGQGLQFLFEYFSETQRNKGNFPGRFSGRQFSNSRSEMNVSTLELGDSALYLCASSLVAELYEQYFGPGTRLTVT.

The V call is TRBV15, the J call TRBJ1-5; a possible D gene is TRBD1 (5 bases). The CDR3 runs 15 residues. Trimming took off 3 bases at V and 7 bases at J, with 16 bases between the two ends. Per germline, CDR1 LNHNV and CDR2 YYDKDF (reference sequence). The CDR3 DNA reads TGTGCCACCAGCAGCGGGGGGTCGGGGGAGCAGCCCCAGCATTTT. Translating it yields CATSSGGSGEQPQHF.

The sample holds a few counts of this clone. The CDR3 DNA sequence: TGTGCCAGCAGCAACAAAGGGTTCGTAGGGGCTGAAGCTTTCTTT. Translating gives CASSNKGFVGAEAFF. The V call is TRBV7-9, the J call TRBJ1-1; TRBD1 is a possible D gene (5 bases). The CDR3 is made up of 15 amino acids. Deletions cut 5 bases from V and 6 bases from J, with 19 bases between. The germline gives CDR1 SEHNR, CDR2 FQNEAQ (reference sequence).

CDR3 DNA: TGTGCCATCAGTCATACCGGGACCGCCTCCTACGAGCAGTACTTC. Its protein is CAISHTGTASYEQYF. The chain links TRBV10-3 to TRBJ2-7; possibly TRBD1 or TRBD2 for D (5 bases each). Germline V lookup: CDR1 ENHRY, CDR2 SYGVKD. The V and J ends lost 5 bases and 0 bases respectively, with 14 bases between them. This CDR3 is 15 amino acids long.

V gene TRBV7-9 combines with J gene TRBJ2-3; D is tentatively TRBD1 or TRBD2 (5 bases each). Germline V gene lookup returns CDR1 SEHNR and CDR2 FQNEAQ (reference sequence). This CDR3 is 18 amino acids long. Trimming removed 6 bases from V and 0 bases from J, with 22 bases in between. The CDR3: CASSQTRTGTASTDTQYF. The CDR3 region has the DNA TGTGCCAGCAGTCAAACACGCACCGGGACGGCTAGCACAGATACGCAGTATTTT.

This clone was detected once. The rearrangement links TRBV5-4 to TRBJ1-5, with unresolved D. V lost 4 bases and J lost 6, with 11 bases in between. Germline V gene lookup returns CDR1 SGHNT and CDR2 YYREEE (reference sequence). This CDR3 contains 13 residues. The CDR3 reads CASSPGVGQPQHF. The CDR3 DNA sequence: TGTGCCAGCAGCCCAGGTGTTGGTCAGCCCCAGCATTTT.

This sequence joins TRBV5-6 and TRBJ2-5, with D perhaps matching TRBD2 (6 bases). Per germline, CDR1 SGHDT and CDR2 YYEEEE. The germline V and J ends were trimmed by 2 bases and 3 bases, with 20 bases remaining between them. This CDR3 is 17 amino acids long. CDR3 coding DNA: TGTGCCAGCAGCTTAGGTATGGGACTCCCCAGTAAAGAGACCCAGTACTTC. It codes for CASSLGMGLPSKETQYF.

V is TRBV9 and J is TRBJ1-1, with TRBD1 identical over 7 bases. Trimming took 0 bases from V and 1 from J; bases not matched to a gene: 12. The CDR3 contains 18 residues. Germline values: CDR1 SGDLS, CDR2 YYNGEE. CDR3 in DNA: TGTGCCAGCAGCGTAGCTCCGGCAGGGGGTATCGGGAACACTGAAGCTTTCTTT. It is translated as CASSVAPAGGIGNTEAFF.

The chain's CDR3 is CASSYAGHWGYTF. The CDR3 DNA follows: TGTGCCAGCAGCTACGCGGGGCATTGGGGCTACACCTTC. The rearrangement joins TRBV6-5 to TRBJ1-2; maybe TRBD1 (5 bases). CDR1 and CDR2 from the germline V gene are MNHEY and SVGAGI. The V gene lost 6 bases and the J gene lost 8 bases, with 16 bases spanning the gap. The CDR3 runs 13 residues.

This rearrangement joins TRBV19 to TRBJ1-5; possibly TRBD1 for D (6 bases). The CDR3 runs 15 residues. In germline, CDR1 is LNHDA, CDR2 SQIVND (reference sequence). Trimming took 6 bases from V and 4 from J, leaving 16 bases between them. The CDR3 spells CASSKSAGVNQPQHF. The DNA for the CDR3 is TGTGCCAGTAGCAAATCGGCAGGGGTTAATCAGCCCCAGCATTTT.

This clone was observed a handful of times. J is TRBJ2-7 and V is TRBV2; D gene unclear. The germline V and J ends were trimmed by 3 bases and 2 bases, with 2 bases remaining between them. The CDR3 runs to 11 residues. CDR1 is SNHLY and CDR2 is FYNNEI in the germline V gene. The CDR3 DNA sequence: TGTGCCAGCAGTGACCCCTACGAGCAGTACTTC. It encodes CASSDPYEQYF. Full variable domain (outside the CDR3, taken from reference TRBV2 and TRBJ2-7): EPEVTQTPSHQVTQMGQEVILRCVPISNHLYFYWYRQILGQKVEFLVSFYNNEISEKSEIFDDQFSVERPDGSNFTLKIRSTKLEDSAMYFCASSDPYEQYFGPGTRLTVT.

CDR3 protein: CATSRAPGLAGQETQYF. CDR3 in DNA: TGTGCCACCAGCAGAGCCCCAGGACTAGCGGGGCAAGAGACCCAGTACTTC. This sequence joins TRBV15 and TRBJ2-5; 12 bases are a match to TRBD2. The CDR3 runs 17 residues. Germline V gene sequence: CDR1 LNHNV, CDR2 YYDKDF (reference sequence). The trim removed 1 base at V and 2 bases at J, leaving 5 bases unmatched.

The V gene is TRBV7-9, the J gene TRBJ2-7, with 7 bases identical to TRBD1. This CDR3 spans 14 amino acids. CDR1 is SEHNR, CDR2 FQNEAQ, per germline (reference sequence). Trimming at V came to 5 bases and at J to 0 bases, leaving 4 bases not matched to a gene. The CDR3 loop is CASSRWDSSYEQYF. Here the CDR3 DNA reads TGTGCCAGCAGCCGATGGGACAGCTCCTACGAGCAGTACTTC.

The rearrangement joins TRBV4-1 to TRBJ1-1, with TRBD1 as a possible D gene (5 bases). Trimming left V 8 bases short and J 5 bases short, with 18 bases between. CDR3 size: 14 residues. Germline loops: CDR1 MGHRA, CDR2 YSYEKL. CDR3 loop: CASRDRRVGTEAFF. The CDR3 nucleotides are TGCGCCAGCCGCGACCGCAGGGTTGGAACTGAAGCTTTCTTT.

The chain recombines TRBV10-3 with TRBJ1-2; perhaps TRBD1 as D (5 bases). V was clipped by 7 bases and J by 7 bases, with 22 bases between them. CDR1 and CDR2 from the germline V gene are ENHRY and SYGVKD. The length of the CDR3 is 15 residues. The CDR3 protein is CAIKQDTNNLGGYTF. The DNA of the CDR3 is TGTGCCATCAAACAGGACACTAACAACCTCGGTGGCTACACCTTC.

The chain employs TRBV11-3 and TRBJ1-1; 10 bases align to TRBD1. CDR1 and CDR2 from the germline V gene are SGHNT and YENEEA. The ends lost 5 bases at V and 4 bases at J; junction bases unmatched: 1. CDR3 length: 13 residues. In DNA, the CDR3 is TGTGCCAGCAGCAGACAGGGGGCCACTGAAGCTTTCTTT. It translates to CASSRQGATEAFF.